This is a list of T cell receptor beta chains from one sample in a study of shared clonotypes between healthy human individuals. TCRdb keeps only in-frame clones here, not all; method: immunoSEQ multiplex PCR. The sample has around 2.3 million clones, approximately 94% seen once. Sequences were obtained from naive CD4+ T cells sorted from blood. These receptors were collected from a man aged 18 to 35 in good health. The CDR3 runs from the conserved cysteine through the conserved F or W. A D gene is named only where the DNA matches it firmly. Size values are once, few and many counts, or a class for expanded clones, and some rows have none.

V gene	D gene	clone size	J gene	CDR3 DNA	CDR3 protein
TRBV28	NA	once	TRBJ2-2	TGTGCCAGCAGTTTTGGTTTAGTTAGGATGAGGACCGGGGAGCTGTTTTTT	CASSFGLVRMRTGELFF
TRBV27	TRBD1	NA	TRBJ1-5	TGTGCCAGCAGTTTGACAGGGGGCGTTCAGCCCCAGCATTTT	CASSLTGGVQPQHF
TRBV25-1	TRBD2	once	TRBJ2-1	TGTGCCAGCACCCCAGCGGGGGGGCCCAATGAGCAGTTCTTC	CASTPAGGPNEQFF
TRBV27	TRBD1	NA	TRBJ1-2	TGTGCCACCTCGGACAGGGTGGGAATGATGGGTGGCTACACCTTC	CATSDRVGMMGGYTF
TRBV6-6	NA	NA	TRBJ2-3	TGTGCCAGCAGAAAGGACTCCACAGATACGCAGTATTTT	CASRKDSTDTQYF
TRBV2	NA	NA	TRBJ1-2	TGTGCCAGCAGTGAAGAGTGGGGGGGCGCCGGCTACACCTTC	CASSEEWGGAGYTF
TRBV12-5	NA	NA	TRBJ2-1	TGTGCTAGTGGTTTGACAGGGGGGGTCAATGAGCAGTTCTTC	CASGLTGGVNEQFF
TRBV30	NA	NA	TRBJ1-2	TGTGCCTGTCCCTTCGATGGCTACACCTTC	CACPFDGYTF
TRBV28	NA	NA	TRBJ2-7	TGTGCCAGCACTAGGTTAAACGAGCAGTACTTC	CASTRLNEQYF
TRBV29-1	TRBD1	NA	TRBJ2-3	TGCAGCGGTACCGGGACAGGGGTGGATACGCAGTATTTT	CSGTGTGVDTQYF
TRBV9	TRBD1	NA	TRBJ1-1	TGTGCCAGCAGCCCCACGGCAGGGGGCACTGAAGCTTTCTTT	CASSPTAGGTEAFF
TRBV29-1	NA	NA	TRBJ1-2	TGCAGCGTTGAAGGGCCAGGGCGCTATGGCTACACCTTC	CSVEGPGRYGYTF
TRBV27	NA	NA	TRBJ2-7	TGTGCCACCCTGAGGGGTTACGAGCAGTACTTC	CATLRGYEQYF
TRBV18	NA	NA	TRBJ1-5	TGTGCCAGCTCACCATATGTAAAGACAGGTACCCAAGGCGGCAATCAGCCCCAGCATTTT	CASSPYVKTGTQGGNQPQHF
TRBV27	TRBD1	NA	TRBJ2-2	TGTGCCAGCAGACTTGGGACAGGGGACACCGGGGAGCTGTTTTTT	CASRLGTGDTGELFF
TRBV10-3	TRBD1	NA	TRBJ1-1	TGTGCCATCAGTAACAGGGGTCTAGACACTGAAGCTTTCTTT	CAISNRGLDTEAFF
TRBV2	NA	NA	TRBJ1-1	TGCGAAGGAGGGGGATGGGTAGGGAACACTGAAGCTTTCTTT	CEGGGWVGNTEAFF
TRBV9	TRBD1	NA	TRBJ2-5	TGTGCCAGCAGCGTAGCTTCAGGGGGCAAAGAGACCCAGTACTTC	CASSVASGGKETQYF
TRBV30	NA	NA	TRBJ1-1	TGTGCCTGGAGTGATCTTGGGAGCACTGAAGCTTTCTTT	CAWSDLGSTEAFF
TRBV9	TRBD1	NA	TRBJ2-4	TGTGCCAGCAGCGGGGGACAGGGGGAAGGAGCCAAAAACATTCAGTACTTC	CASSGGQGEGAKNIQYF
TRBV28	NA	NA	TRBJ1-5	TGTGCCAGCACCATTGACGATTCCCAGCATTTT	CASTIDDSQHF
TRBV2	NA	NA	TRBJ2-1	TGTGCCAGCACGAGGGACGACAATGAGCAGTTCTTC	CASTRDDNEQFF
TRBV7-8	TRBD1	NA	TRBJ1-5	TGTGCCAGCAGCTCAGAAGGGACAGGGGTCAATCAGCCCCAGCATTTT	CASSSEGTGVNQPQHF
TRBV7-2	TRBD1	NA	TRBJ2-1	TGTGCCAGCAGCTCCGGGACAGGGAAGTTCTTC	CASSSGTGKFF
TRBV20-1	NA	NA	TRBJ1-5	TGCAGTGCTAGAGATGAAAAGCCCCAGCATTTT	CSARDEKPQHF
TRBV6-1	NA	NA	TRBJ1-4	TGTGCCAGCAGATGGACAGATAATGAAAAACTGTTTTTT	CASRWTDNEKLFF
TRBV6-5	NA	NA	TRBJ1-4	TGTGCCAGCAGGTCCGATGGGGAAAAACTGTTTTTT	CASRSDGEKLFF
TRBV29-1	TRBD2	NA	TRBJ2-5	TGCAGCGTTGTCGGGACTAGGAAAGAGACCCAGTACTTC	CSVVGTRKETQYF
TRBV14	NA	NA	TRBJ1-2	TGTGCCAGCAGCCAAGAAGAGGGATACGGCTACACCTTC	CASSQEEGYGYTF
TRBV9	TRBD2	NA	TRBJ2-7	TGTGCCAGCAGCGTAGGGGACTATCCCTCCTACGAGCAGTACTTC	CASSVGDYPSYEQYF
TRBV30	NA	NA	TRBJ1-2	TGTGCCTCGGGCCCCGTGGACCGCTATGGCTACACCTTC	CASGPVDRYGYTF
TRBV29-1	TRBD1	NA	TRBJ2-5	TGCAGCGTTTCCCAGGGGGCGAAGGAGACCCAGTACTTC	CSVSQGAKETQYF
TRBV28	NA	NA	TRBJ1-4	TGTGCCAGCAGTTGGACAGTTAATGAAAAACTGTTTTTT	CASSWTVNEKLFF
TRBV5-1	NA	NA	TRBJ1-1	TGCGCCAGCAGCGAACAGGTTAACACTGAAGCTTTCTTT	CASSEQVNTEAFF
TRBV7-9	NA	NA	TRBJ1-4	TGTGCCAGCAGCTTAAGGGGGTTTGAGGAAAAACTGTTTTTT	CASSLRGFEEKLFF
TRBV7-9	NA	NA	TRBJ2-5	TGTGCCAGCAGCTTGGGCAGTGGAACCGAAGAGACCCAGTACTTC	CASSLGSGTEETQYF
TRBV5-6	NA	NA	TRBJ1-6	TGTGCCAGCAGCTTCGGGGGCCTGGATTCACCCCTCCACTTT	CASSFGGLDSPLHF
TRBV6-4	TRBD1	NA	TRBJ2-1	TGTGCCAGCAGTGCAGGGACAGGTATCTACAATGAGCAGTTCTTC	CASSAGTGIYNEQFF
TRBV18	TRBD2	once	TRBJ2-7	TGTGCCAGCTCACCGCAACTAGCGGAAGCCGCCTACGAGCAGTACTTC	CASSPQLAEAAYEQYF
TRBV2	TRBD1	NA	TRBJ1-5	TGTGCCAGCAGTGAGATCGGGACAGGGGGGCAGCCCCAGCATTTT	CASSEIGTGGQPQHF
TRBV5-1	NA	NA	TRBJ1-2	TGCGCCAGCAGCCCCACCGGGGGGGGCGCGGATGGCTACACCTTC	CASSPTGGGADGYTF
TRBV18	NA	NA	TRBJ2-7	TGTGCCAGCTCACCACCGGGGACACCGGGGGGCGAGCAGTACTTC	CASSPPGTPGGEQYF
TRBV5-1	NA	NA	TRBJ2-7	TGCGCCAGCAGCTTTATGTTGGGGGCTCGGGACGAGCAGTACTTC	CASSFMLGARDEQYF
TRBV5-1	TRBD1	NA	TRBJ2-1	TGCGCCAGCAGAGAGGGGGCAAGCTCCTACAATGAGCAGTTCTTC	CASREGASSYNEQFF
TRBV5-5	NA	NA	TRBJ1-4	TGTGCCAGCAGCCGCACTGAAAAACTGTTTTTT	CASSRTEKLFF
TRBV19	NA	NA	TRBJ1-2	TGTGCCAGTAGTATGGTGCAGAGAAACTATGGTTACACCTTC	CASSMVQRNYGYTF
TRBV10-3	TRBD2	NA	TRBJ2-3	TGTGCCATCAGTGAGTCTGGACTAGACTCAGATACGCAGTATTTT	CAISESGLDSDTQYF
TRBV27	NA	NA	TRBJ2-2	TGTGCCAGCAGTTTAGAGGGGGGCACCGGGGAGCTGTTTTTT	CASSLEGGTGELFF
TRBV7-9	NA	NA	TRBJ2-4	TGTGCCAGCACCCCCTCTGGGGCGGGCTCGGACATTCAGTACTTC	CASTPSGAGSDIQYF
TRBV7-3	NA	NA	TRBJ1-2	TGTGCCAGCAGCCCAATACAGGGTAATGGCTACACCTTC	CASSPIQGNGYTF
TRBV2	TRBD1	NA	TRBJ1-5	TGTGCCTCCCAGGCCCAAGGGGGCAACAATCAGCCCCAGCATTTT	CASQAQGGNNQPQHF
TRBV28	NA	NA	TRBJ2-7	TGTGCCAGCAGCGACCCCGGGCCCGTCTACGAGCAGTACTTC	CASSDPGPVYEQYF
TRBV9	NA	once	TRBJ1-3	TGTGCCAGCAGCGTAGTCCCGAGCTCTGGAAACACCATATATTTT	CASSVVPSSGNTIYF
TRBV4-1	NA	NA	TRBJ1-2	TGCGCCAGCAGCCAAGATCCCTATGGCTACACCTTC	CASSQDPYGYTF
TRBV2	TRBD1	NA	TRBJ2-7	TGTGCCATTGACAGGGGGAGGGAATACGAGCAGTACTTC	CAIDRGREYEQYF